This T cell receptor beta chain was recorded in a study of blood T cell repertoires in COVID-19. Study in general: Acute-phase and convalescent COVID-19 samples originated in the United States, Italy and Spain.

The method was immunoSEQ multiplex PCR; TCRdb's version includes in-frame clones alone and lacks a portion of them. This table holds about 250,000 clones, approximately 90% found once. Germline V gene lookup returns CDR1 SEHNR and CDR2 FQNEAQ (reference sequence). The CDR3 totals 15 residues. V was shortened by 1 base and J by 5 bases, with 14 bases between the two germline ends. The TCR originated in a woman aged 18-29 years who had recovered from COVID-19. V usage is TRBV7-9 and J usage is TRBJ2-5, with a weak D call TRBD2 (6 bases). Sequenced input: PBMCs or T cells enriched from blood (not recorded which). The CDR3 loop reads CASSLVLGRMETQYF. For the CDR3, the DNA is TGTGCCAGCAGCTTAGTGCTGGGGAGGATGGAGACCCAGTACTTC.